This T cell receptor beta chain was found in a study of blood T cells in healthy people across ages. This CDR3 is built from 13 residues. V lost 6 bases to trimming and J lost 5 bases, with 10 bases between them. Germline V gives CDR1 MNHEY, CDR2 SVGEGT. A second PCR of about 6 to 11 cycles used a sample-barcoded 5' primer and a J-beta primer mix. Every cDNA molecule carried a tag from a template-switch adaptor bearing 12 random nucleotides. TCRdb reanalysed the 5' RACE reads using MiXCR and keeps one entry per CDR3 protein. The data contain some 920,000 distinct CDR3 sequences, roughly 51% of them seen just once; the ten biggest clones take up 20% to 25%.

V and J are TRBV6-2 or TRBV6-3 and TRBJ1-4, with D unresolved. The sequenced material came from blood. The sequence was obtained from a woman aged 60-75 years in good health. The CDR3: CASRPQENEKLFF. CDR3 DNA: TGTGCCAGCAGACCCCAGGAGAATGAAAAACTGTTTTTT.